These T cell receptor beta chains were read from a single sample in a study of blood T cell repertoires in COVID-19. Sequencing was performed with immunoSEQ multiplex PCR; in TCRdb, only in-frame clones are kept and a portion is missing. Here the sample spans a few hundred thousand clones, 82% being singletons. The sequenced sample consisted of peripheral blood. The receptors were gathered from a woman younger than 35 with acute or convalescent COVID-19. Both conserved end residues are part of each CDR3. D genes are given only for firm matches. The size entry is marked missing in some rows and otherwise reads once, few, many or a size class.

TRBV28	.	TRBD1	TRBJ2-3	TGTGCCAGCAGTTTGGTAGTTCGCGTCTCAGGGGGTCGGGATACGCAGTATTTT	CASSLVVRVSGGRDTQYF
TRBV18	.	TRBD1	TRBJ2-1	TGTGCCAGCTCAACCACAGGGGGCACTGAGCAGTTCTTC	CASSTTGGTEQFF
TRBV5-4	.	.	TRBJ1-1	TGTGCCAGCAGCCCCGAGACAAGTTGGAACACTGAAGCTTTCTTT	CASSPETSWNTEAFF
TRBV19	.	TRBD1	TRBJ2-2	TGTGCCAGTACAACAGGGGCAGGGGGCTCCGGGGAGCTGTTTTTT	CASTTGAGGSGELFF
TRBV9	.	.	TRBJ1-2	TGTGCCAGCAGCGTGGGAGGGGACTATGGCTACACCTTC	CASSVGGDYGYTF
TRBV5-8	.	.	TRBJ2-5	TGTGCCAGCAGCTTGGGGACAGCACAAGAGACCCAGTACTTC	CASSLGTAQETQYF
TRBV4-3	.	TRBD1	TRBJ2-1	TGCGCCAGCAGCCAAGTGGGGACAGGGATGGACTACAATGAGCAGTTCTTC	CASSQVGTGMDYNEQFF
TRBV28	.	TRBD1	TRBJ2-1	TGTGCCAGCAGTGCCCGGACAGGCCCAACCGCATACAATGAGCAGTTCTTC	CASSARTGPTAYNEQFF
TRBV7-2	.	.	TRBJ2-7	TGTGCCAGCAGCTTATCACCGTTACAGGGTTGGGACTCCTACGAGCAGTACTTC	CASSLSPLQGWDSYEQYF
TRBV6-5	.	.	TRBJ2-5	TGTGCCAGCAGTTACGTTCAGGGGTCAGAGACCCAGTACTTC	CASSYVQGSETQYF
TRBV18	.	.	TRBJ2-3	TGTGCCAGCTCAAGCCTCACTAGAAGCGGCACAGATACGCAGTATTTT	CASSSLTRSGTDTQYF
TRBV12-3/TRBV12-4	.	TRBD1	TRBJ2-1	TGTGCCAGCAGCTCACAGGGGGATGAGCAGTTCTTC	CASSSQGDEQFF
TRBV14	once	.	TRBJ2-1	TGTGCCAGCAGCCCTGGGCCAGGGTATATGTATGAGCAGTTCTTC	CASSPGPGYMYEQFF
TRBV5-5	.	.	TRBJ2-1	TGTGCCAGCAGCCCCGGAGTGAGCGGGTTCAACAATGAGCAGTTCTTC	CASSPGVSGFNNEQFF
TRBV6-2/TRBV6-3	.	.	TRBJ2-3	TGTGCCAGCAGTTACGGTTTGAGGGATACGCAGTATTTT	CASSYGLRDTQYF
TRBV27	.	TRBD1	TRBJ2-7	TGTGCCAGCAGGGACTATCAGGGACAGGGCTACGAGCAGTACTTC	CASRDYQGQGYEQYF
TRBV5-4	.	.	TRBJ1-1	TGTGCCAGCAGCTTGGCCGGGGGAAACACTGAAGCTTTCTTT	CASSLAGGNTEAFF
TRBV7-2	.	TRBD2	TRBJ2-3	TGTGCCAGCAGCTCTTTCGCCGGGACTAGCGGGAAGCAGTATTTT	CASSSFAGTSGKQYF
TRBV6-6	.	TRBD2	TRBJ2-2	TGTGCCAGCAGTCGTCGCCTAGCGGGAGGAGCGAACACCGGGGAGCTGTTTTTT	CASSRRLAGGANTGELFF
TRBV6-2/TRBV6-3	.	.	TRBJ1-2	TGTGCCAGCAGTTACTCGATTCTAATCGGGTATGGCTACACCTTC	CASSYSILIGYGYTF
TRBV20-1	.	.	TRBJ1-1	TGCAGTGCTCGTGAACAGATCCTGAACACTGAAGCTTTCTTT	CSAREQILNTEAFF
TRBV7-2	.	.	TRBJ2-5	TGTGCCAGCAGCCCCCAGGCGATCCAAGAGACCCAGTACTTC	CASSPQAIQETQYF
TRBV28	.	.	TRBJ1-3	TGTGCCAGCAGCCTAGGGGGAGTCTCTGGAAACACCATATATTTT	CASSLGGVSGNTIYF
TRBV27	few	.	TRBJ2-6	TGTGCCAGCAGTTTGTACGGGGAAAGGGCCAACGTCCTGACTTTC	CASSLYGERANVLTF
TRBV28	.	TRBD1	TRBJ2-7	TGTGCCAGCAGGTCCGGGACAGGGGGCGAGCAGTACTTC	CASRSGTGGEQYF
TRBV18	.	TRBD2	TRBJ2-5	TGTGCCAGCTCATCTCGGACTAGCGAGAAGACCCAGTACTTC	CASSSRTSEKTQYF
TRBV30	.	TRBD1	TRBJ1-2	TGTGCCCGAGACAGGGGGCTTGATGGCTACACCTTC	CARDRGLDGYTF
TRBV5-6	.	.	TRBJ2-7	TGTGCCAGCAGAGATGGCCGCTCCGAGCAGTACTTC	CASRDGRSEQYF
TRBV4-3	.	.	TRBJ1-5	TGCGCCAGCAGCCAAGACAGGGTTTGGGGCAATCAGCCCCAGCATTTT	CASSQDRVWGNQPQHF
TRBV5-6	.	TRBD1	TRBJ1-3	TGTGCCAGCAGCTTGGGGACAGGGGACGGAAACACCATATATTTT	CASSLGTGDGNTIYF
TRBV7-6	.	.	TRBJ1-4	TGTGCCAGCAGCCGCACACCCACCGGGACAACTAATGAAAAACTGTTTTTT	CASSRTPTGTTNEKLFF
TRBV4-1	.	.	TRBJ1-4	TGCGCCAGCAGCCAAGCCGGACAGAATAATGAAAAACTGTTTTTT	CASSQAGQNNEKLFF
TRBV6-6	.	TRBD1	TRBJ1-6	TGTGCCAGCAGTCTAGTGGGAATTTTGCAGGGGGACTATAATTCACCCCTCCACTTT	CASSLVGILQGDYNSPLHF
TRBV7-2	.	.	TRBJ2-7	TGTGCCAGCAGCTTACCCGGTTCGGTAGCCTACGAGCAGTACTTC	CASSLPGSVAYEQYF
TRBV3-1/TRBV3-2	once	.	TRBJ2-2	TGTGCCAGCAGCCCGCCTAGCCAGAACACCGGGGAGCTGTTTTTT	CASSPPSQNTGELFF
TRBV3-1/TRBV3-2	.	TRBD1	TRBJ1-4	TGTGCCAGCAGCCCTAGGTCCGGGACAGGGGGCGAAAAACTGTTTTTT	CASSPRSGTGGEKLFF
TRBV5-1	.	TRBD1	TRBJ1-2	TGCGCCAGCAGCCTAACAGGGGGCCCTAACTATGGCTACACCTTC	CASSLTGGPNYGYTF